The 21 T cell receptor beta chains in this list originate from one sample, sequenced in a study of post-analysis software for immune sequencing data. Regarding the study as a whole: Relative to controls, patients had five TRBV segments at higher frequency, with TRBV5-6, TRBV5-1 and TRBV20-1 among these.

Which antigens these TCRs recognize remains unknown. Unique molecular identifiers featured in each of the TCR beta cDNA libraries. TCRdb independently ran MiXCR on the PCR reads; one entry per CDR3 protein. The data hold 800,000 to 950,000 distinct CDR3 sequences, with approximately 53% observed a single time. What was sequenced was blood. These receptor sequences come from a girl under 18 with multiple sclerosis.

In its sample, this clonotype was seen a few times. This rearrangement joins TRBV2 to TRBJ2-1; 8 bases map to TRBD2. This CDR3 is built from 15 residues. In germline, CDR1 is SNHLY, CDR2 FYNNEI. V shed 2 bases and J 6 bases; nucleotides not matched to a gene: 6. The CDR3 DNA reads as TGTGCCAGCAGTGAAAAGGGACTAGGGGGCAATGAGCAGTTCTTC. Translated, it gives CASSEKGLGGNEQFF.

CDR3 amino acids: CASSQDWTSGRADTDTQYF. CDR3 nucleotides: TGCGCCAGCAGCCAAGATTGGACTAGCGGGAGGGCTGACACAGATACGCAGTATTTT. The chain employs TRBV4-1 and TRBJ2-3; TRBD2 aligns across 15 bases. The CDR3 spans 19 residues. The V gene's germline CDR1 is MGHRA and CDR2 YSYEKL. V gave up 0 bases and J gave up 2 bases; unmatched junction bases: 6.

The V gene is TRBV29-1, the J gene TRBJ1-1; D not certain. The CDR3 extends over 13 amino acids. In germline, CDR1 is SQVTM, CDR2 ANQGSEA. Trimming shortened V by 4 bases and J by 1 base, and 10 bases separated the two germline ends. The CDR3 bases are TGCAGCGTTGTAGCCGCCTGGAACACTGAAGCTTTCTTT. Its translation: CSVVAAWNTEAFF.

The J gene is TRBJ2-4, the V gene TRBV7-2; a possible D gene is TRBD2 (6 bases). Trimming cost V 3 bases and J 1 base, with 13 bases left between them. The CDR3 has 16 residues. Per germline, CDR1 SGHTA and CDR2 FQGNSA. CDR3: CASSLWGVGAKNIQYF. For the CDR3, the DNA is TGTGCCAGCAGCTTGTGGGGGGTAGGGGCCAAAAACATTCAGTACTTC.

The chain joins TRBV27 to TRBJ2-3; 10 nucleotides agree with TRBD2. The germline V gene has CDR1 MNHEY and CDR2 SMNVEV (reference sequence). The length of the CDR3 is 16 residues. The V segment lost 4 bases and the J segment 6 bases; nucleotides outside the gene matches: 10. The DNA for the CDR3 is TGTGCCAGCAGTTCCGAACCTAGCGGGAGATCGGATACGCAGTATTTT. This codes for CASSSEPSGRSDTQYF.

As concerns this clonotype: The germline gene is not matched at one end of the junction; a read error may be the cause. V gene TRBV5-1 combines with J gene TRBJ2-6; 9 positions match TRBD1. The CDR3 consists of 18 residues. Germline V lookup: CDR1 SGHRS, CDR2 YFSETQ. The CDR3 loop is CASSWGTGRGSGTNVLTF. CDR3 bases: TGCGCCAGCAGCTGGGGGACAGGGAGAGGCTCTGGGACCAACGTCCTGACTTTC.

A few counts support this clonotype. The chain joins TRBV3-1 to TRBJ2-1, with 11 bases lining up with TRBD2. The CDR3 sequence is 18 residues long. V dropped 0 bases and J dropped 9; count of bases not matched to a gene: 13. CDR1 is LGHDT and CDR2 is YNNKEL in the germline V gene (reference sequence). The CDR3 loop is CASSQDWASGRRRSEQFF. The CDR3 DNA sequence: TGTGCCAGCAGCCAAGATTGGGCTAGCGGGAGGCGCCGTAGTGAGCAGTTCTTC.

The chain couples TRBV5-1 to TRBJ2-5, with unresolved D. Germline CDR1 SGHRS, CDR2 YFSETQ. V was pared by 1 base and J by 0 bases, with 7 bases between. The CDR3 has 14 residues. CDR3 sequence: CASSLLRYQETQYF. CDR3 sequence (DNA): TGCGCCAGCAGCTTGTTGAGGTACCAAGAGACCCAGTACTTC. The full variable domain, rest sourced from reference TRBV5-1 and TRBJ2-5, is KAGVTQTPRYLIKTRGQQVTLSCSPISGHRSVSWYQQTPGQGLQFLFEYFSETQRNKGNFPGRFSGRQFSNSRSEMNVSTLELGDSALYLCASSLLRYQETQYFGPGTRLLVL.

V gene TRBV6-5 combines with J gene TRBJ2-7; D is ambiguous. The CDR3 spans 17 residues. V lost 3 bases to trimming and J lost 0 bases, with 18 bases between them. Germline CDR1 MNHEY, CDR2 SVGAGI. In nucleotides, the CDR3 is TGTGCCAGCAGTTATGGTGGTAACACCCTCAGCTCCTACGAGCAGTACTTC. This gives the protein CASSYGGNTLSSYEQYF.

In the case of this clonotype: The final CDR3 position lacks the conserved phenylalanine or tryptophan, pointing to a likely read error. The DNA is left out, because the CDR3 cannot be placed on it with certainty; the CDR3 is given as TCRdb lists it. V and J are TRBV4-1 and TRBJ2-7; the listed D gene, TRBD1, was not tested against the DNA. Germline lookup yields CDR1 MGHRA and CDR2 YSYEKL. The CDR3 is 13 residues long, ends included. CDR3 sequence reads: CASSQGNRDPRII.

This clonotype was recorded a few times. The J gene is TRBJ1-2, the V gene TRBV5-5, with D unclear. The CDR3 spans 15 residues. Germline-derived CDR1 and CDR2 are SGHKS and YYEKEE (reference sequence). V was pared by 4 bases and J by 7 bases, with 20 bases between. The CDR3 bases are TGTGCCAGCAGCCCCGGTCCCGGAGTCAGGATTGGCTACACCTTC. Translating it yields CASSPGPGVRIGYTF.

The chain uses TRBV7-9 and TRBJ2-1; TRBD1 might be the D (6 bases). V was clipped by 5 bases and J by 5 bases, with 19 bases between them. Germline V gene data show CDR1 as SEHNR and CDR2 as FQNEAQ (reference sequence). The CDR3 totals 16 residues. DNA of the CDR3: TGTGCCAGCAGCCCCCCCCGCCGGGACAAACACAATGAGCAGTTCTTC. It yields the protein CASSPPRRDKHNEQFF.

The rearrangement uses TRBV12-3 or TRBV12-4 and TRBJ2-4; 12 bases map to TRBD2. Near its end, the DNA agrees better with TRBJ2-7, so the J call may be wrong. The CDR3 runs 17 residues. This CDR3 is CASSLPSGRGQTYEQYF. The CDR3 DNA is TGTGCCAGCAGTCTTCCTAGCGGGAGGGGGCAAACCTACGAGCAGTACTTC.

The rearrangement uses TRBV5-1 and TRBJ2-3; no clear D gene. The V gene lost 2 bases and the J gene lost 2 bases, with 9 bases spanning the gap. This CDR3 contains 14 residues. Germline V CDR1 and CDR2: SGHRS, YFSETQ. The CDR3 protein is CASSLEHLTDTQYF. CDR3 nucleotide sequence: TGCGCCAGCAGCTTAGAACACCTCACAGATACGCAGTATTTT. The full variable domain, rest sourced from reference TRBV5-1 and TRBJ2-3, is KAGVTQTPRYLIKTRGQQVTLSCSPISGHRSVSWYQQTPGQGLQFLFEYFSETQRNKGNFPGRFSGRQFSNSRSEMNVSTLELGDSALYLCASSLEHLTDTQYFGPGTRLTVL.

This clonotype was recorded once. CDR3 sequence reads: CASSQRQGGAKNIQYF. CDR3 nucleotides: TGCGCCAGCAGCCAAAGACAGGGGGGAGCCAAAAACATTCAGTACTTC. V usage is TRBV4-1 and J usage is TRBJ2-4; 9 positions agree with TRBD1. Germline loops: CDR1 MGHRA, CDR2 YSYEKL. J was trimmed by 0 bases and V by 2 bases; bases with no gene match: 2. CDR3 size: 16 residues.

The CDR3 loop reads CASSRLGALVETQYF. The CDR3 DNA sequence: TGTGCCAGCAGTCGCCTGGGGGCGTTGGTTGAGACCCAGTACTTC. The rearrangement links TRBV6-1 to TRBJ2-4; a weak D match, TRBD1 (6 bases). TRBJ2-5 matches the DNA end more closely, so the J call is doubtful. Germline V gene lookup returns CDR1 MNHNS and CDR2 SASEGT. The length of the CDR3 is 15 residues.

The CDR3 DNA reads TGCAGTGCCGACCCCTCAGCGGGGAGCACAGATACGCAGTATTTT. It encodes CSADPSAGSTDTQYF. The chain links TRBV20-1 to TRBJ2-3, with 7 positions matching TRBD2. The germline gives CDR1 DFQATT, CDR2 SNEGSKA (reference sequence). V shed 6 bases and J 0 bases; nucleotides not matched to a gene: 9. The CDR3 consists of 15 residues.

This chain joins TRBV7-9 and TRBJ1-2; possibly TRBD1 for D (6 bases). Per the germline V gene, CDR1 is SEHNR and CDR2 is FQNEAQ (reference sequence). V was trimmed by 0 bases and J by 3 bases, leaving 14 bases between them. This CDR3 spans 16 amino acids. CDR3 sequence reads: CASSLAGAGRDYGYTF. CDR3 sequence (DNA): TGTGCCAGCAGCTTAGCGGGGGCAGGACGTGACTATGGCTACACCTTC. Based on the CDR3 plus reference TRBV7-9 and TRBJ1-2, the full variable domain is DTGVSQNPRHKITKRGQNVTFRCDPISEHNRLYWYRQTLGQGPEFLTYFQNEAQLEKSRLLSDRFSAERPKGSFSTLEIQRTEQGDSAMYLCASSLAGAGRDYGYTFGSGTRLTVV.

V and J are TRBV7-8 and TRBJ2-5; maybe TRBD1 (6 bases). The better agreement between TRBJ2-7 and the DNA end casts doubt on the J call. This CDR3 contains 16 residues. CDR1 SGHVS and CDR2 FQNEAQ come from the germline V gene. This CDR3 is CASSLLARGQSYEQYF. CDR3 DNA: TGTGCCAGCAGCTTACTTGCCAGAGGACAGAGCTACGAGCAGTACTTC.

The CDR3 is CASSVEGRNQETQYF. The CDR3 coding sequence is TGTGCCAGCAGCGTAGAAGGCAGAAACCAAGAGACCCAGTACTTC. The J gene is TRBJ2-5, the V gene TRBV9; unclear D gene. The V end was cut by 0 bases, the J end by 0 bases, with 9 bases between. The CDR3 consists of 15 residues. Germline V gene sequence: CDR1 SGDLS, CDR2 YYNGEE.

This chain connects TRBV14 to TRBJ2-1; D is unclear. The CDR3 spans 16 residues. V was cut by 2 bases and J by 0 bases, with 11 bases left in between. The germline V gene has CDR1 SGHDN and CDR2 FVKESK. The CDR3 region has the DNA TGTGCCAGCAGCCAAACTGTGGGAAGCTCCTACAATGAGCAGTTCTTC. It translates to CASSQTVGSSYNEQFF.